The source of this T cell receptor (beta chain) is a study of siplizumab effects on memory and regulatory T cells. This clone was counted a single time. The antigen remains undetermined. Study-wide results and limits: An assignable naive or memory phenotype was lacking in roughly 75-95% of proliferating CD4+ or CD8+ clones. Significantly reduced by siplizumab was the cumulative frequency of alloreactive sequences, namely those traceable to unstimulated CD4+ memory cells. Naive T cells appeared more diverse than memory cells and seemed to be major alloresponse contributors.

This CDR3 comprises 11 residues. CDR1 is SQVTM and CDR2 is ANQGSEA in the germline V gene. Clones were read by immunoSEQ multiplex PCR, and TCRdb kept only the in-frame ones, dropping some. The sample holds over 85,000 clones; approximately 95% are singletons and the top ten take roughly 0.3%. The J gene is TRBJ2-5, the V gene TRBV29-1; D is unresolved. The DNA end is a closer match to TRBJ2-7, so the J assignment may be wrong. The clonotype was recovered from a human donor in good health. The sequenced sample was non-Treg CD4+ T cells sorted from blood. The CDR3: CSVGRSHEQYF. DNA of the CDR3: TGCAGCGTCGGTAGGAGTCACGAGCAGTACTTC.